This TCR beta chain was obtained from a study of T-cell memory formation after mild COVID-19. Findings and limits, study-wide: CM and EM subsets held most contracting CD4+ clones; EMRA held CD8+ ones.

Germline CDR1 reads LGHNA; CDR2 reads YNFKEQ. V gave up 4 bases and J gave up 10 bases; unmatched junction bases: 8. The CDR3 is 14 residues long. This clonotype was seen a few times. Its antigen is as yet unknown. TCRdb re-called the 5' RACE reads with MiXCR, one entry per CDR3 protein. This sample has 100,000 to 120,000 distinct CDR3 sequences, with 15% to 20% found just once. Sequencing was performed on PBMCs or a T cell subset sorted from them (not recorded which). This sequence was found in a man between 18 and 35 years old who had mild COVID-19 (a few samples of this study predate the infection). Cell type and time point are not known. V is TRBV4-2 and J is TRBJ1-4; the match to TRBD1 covers 8 bases. CDR3 region: CASSLTTGEVKLFF. The CDR3 DNA reads as TGTGCCAGCAGCCTCACGACAGGGGAGGTAAAACTGTTTTTT.